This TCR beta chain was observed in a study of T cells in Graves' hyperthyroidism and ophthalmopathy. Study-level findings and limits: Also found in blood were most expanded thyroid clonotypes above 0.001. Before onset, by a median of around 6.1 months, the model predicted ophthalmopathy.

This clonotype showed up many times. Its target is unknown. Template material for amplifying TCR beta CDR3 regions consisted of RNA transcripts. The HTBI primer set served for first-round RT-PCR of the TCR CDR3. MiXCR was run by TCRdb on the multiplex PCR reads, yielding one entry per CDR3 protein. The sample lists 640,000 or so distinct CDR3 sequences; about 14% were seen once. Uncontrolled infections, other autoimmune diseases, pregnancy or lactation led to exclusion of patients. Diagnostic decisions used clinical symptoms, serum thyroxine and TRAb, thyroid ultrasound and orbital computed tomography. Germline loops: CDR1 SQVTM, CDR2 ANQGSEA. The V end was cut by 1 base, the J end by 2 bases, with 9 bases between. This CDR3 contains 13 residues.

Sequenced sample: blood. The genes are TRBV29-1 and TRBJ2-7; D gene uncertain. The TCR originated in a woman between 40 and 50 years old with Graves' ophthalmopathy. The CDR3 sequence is CSVEVPRAYEQYF. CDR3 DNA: TGCAGCGTTGAAGTCCCTAGAGCCTACGAGCAGTACTTC.